This T cell receptor beta chain was captured in a study of Ad26.COV2.S vaccination and SARS-CoV-2 variants. Whole-study results and caveats: The TCR-based breadth and depth measures might underestimate overall T cell responses.

Points on this clone: No antigen is known for it.

Here immunoSEQ multiplex PCR was the method, and the copy in TCRdb shows in-frame clones only, minus some. The repertoire has 200,000 to 250,000 clones, over 75% of them found once; the top ten carry 9.5% to 12%. This CDR3 has 11 residues. Trimming took off 5 bases at V and 4 bases at J, with 5 bases between the two ends. This sample's treatment: approximately 18 received Ad26.COV2.S at low or high dose, single or two shots; roughly 5 received placebo; per-sample allocation not given. Day 63 following the first vaccine or placebo injection was when the samples were taken. The clonotype comes from a person aged 18-60 years who received the Ad26.COV2.S COVID-19 vaccine or a placebo. The sequencing used peripheral blood, collected in a trial of Ad26.COV2.S vaccine versus placebo. This rearrangement joins TRBV23-1 to TRBJ1-2, with D unresolved. TRBV23-1 is known as an ORF, though its function is uncertain. CDR3 sequence (DNA): TGCGCCAGCAGTTCTTGCTATGGCTACACCTTC. Translating gives CASSSCYGYTF.